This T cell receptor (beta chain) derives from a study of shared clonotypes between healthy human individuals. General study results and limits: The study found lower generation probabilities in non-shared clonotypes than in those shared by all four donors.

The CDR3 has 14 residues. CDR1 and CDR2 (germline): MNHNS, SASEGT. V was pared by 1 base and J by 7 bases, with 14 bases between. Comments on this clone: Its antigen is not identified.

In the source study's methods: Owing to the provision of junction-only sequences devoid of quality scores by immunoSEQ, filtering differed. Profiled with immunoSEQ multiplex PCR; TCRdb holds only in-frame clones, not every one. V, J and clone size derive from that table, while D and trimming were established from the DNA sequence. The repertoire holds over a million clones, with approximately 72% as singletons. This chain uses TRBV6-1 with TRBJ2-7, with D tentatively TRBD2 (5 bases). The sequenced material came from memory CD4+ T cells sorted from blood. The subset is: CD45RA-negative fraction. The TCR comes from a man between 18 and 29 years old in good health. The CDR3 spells CASSEVAGMGEQYF. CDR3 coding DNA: TGTGCCAGCAGTGAAGTCGCCGGGATGGGAGAGCAGTACTTC.